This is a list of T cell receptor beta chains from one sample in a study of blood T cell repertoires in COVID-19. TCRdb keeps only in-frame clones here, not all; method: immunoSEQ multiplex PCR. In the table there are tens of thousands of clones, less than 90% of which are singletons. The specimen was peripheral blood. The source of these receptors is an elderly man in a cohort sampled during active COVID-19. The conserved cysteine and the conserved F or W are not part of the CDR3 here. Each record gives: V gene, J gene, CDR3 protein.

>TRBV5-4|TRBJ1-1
ASSDRGLDTEAF
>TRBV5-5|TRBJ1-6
ASSLMGQSSYNSPLH
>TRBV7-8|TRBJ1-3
ASTPGNTIY
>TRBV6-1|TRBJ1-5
ASSDGGGDQPQH
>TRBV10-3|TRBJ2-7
AISTGQGSYEQY
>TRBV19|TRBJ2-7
ASSTTPGQGPYEQY
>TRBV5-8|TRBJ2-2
ASSRGRSTTGELF
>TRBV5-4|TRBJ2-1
ASSLTSGGPGSYNEQF
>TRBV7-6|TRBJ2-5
ASSHEDRGVWETQY
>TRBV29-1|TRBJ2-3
SVTGTSGDSTDTQY
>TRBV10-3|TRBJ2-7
AISDPGQGGRSVEQY
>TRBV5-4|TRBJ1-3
ASSSSGGSGNTIY
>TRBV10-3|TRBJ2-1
AISEFSGRARNEQF
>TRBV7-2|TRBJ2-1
ASSGAGLAFNEQF
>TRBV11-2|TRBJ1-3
ASSPSGIRGNTIY
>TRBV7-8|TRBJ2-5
ASSSYGVQETQY
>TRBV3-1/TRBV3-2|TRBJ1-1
ASSRKTLPSTEAF
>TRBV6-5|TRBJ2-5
ASSPTTGETQY
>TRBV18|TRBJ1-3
ASSPVGGASGNTIY
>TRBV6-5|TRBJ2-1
ASSYGGSLHREQF